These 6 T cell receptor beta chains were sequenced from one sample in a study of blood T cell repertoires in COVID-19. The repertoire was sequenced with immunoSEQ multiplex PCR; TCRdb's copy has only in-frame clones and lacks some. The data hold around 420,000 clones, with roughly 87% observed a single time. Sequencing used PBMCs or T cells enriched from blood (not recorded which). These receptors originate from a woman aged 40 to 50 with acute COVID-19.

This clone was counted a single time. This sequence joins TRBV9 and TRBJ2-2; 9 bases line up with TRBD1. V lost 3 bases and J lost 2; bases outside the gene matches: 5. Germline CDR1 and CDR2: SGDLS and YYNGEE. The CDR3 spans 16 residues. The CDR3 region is CASSGHRGPNTGELFF. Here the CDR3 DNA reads TGTGCCAGCAGCGGGCACAGGGGGCCAAACACCGGGGAGCTGTTTTTT.

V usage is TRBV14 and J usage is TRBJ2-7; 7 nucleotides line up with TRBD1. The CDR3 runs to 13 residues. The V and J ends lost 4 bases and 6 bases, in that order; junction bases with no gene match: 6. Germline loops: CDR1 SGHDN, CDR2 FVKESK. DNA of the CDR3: TGTGCCAGCAGCCTACAGACAGGGCTCGAGCAGTACTTC. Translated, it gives CASSLQTGLEQYF.

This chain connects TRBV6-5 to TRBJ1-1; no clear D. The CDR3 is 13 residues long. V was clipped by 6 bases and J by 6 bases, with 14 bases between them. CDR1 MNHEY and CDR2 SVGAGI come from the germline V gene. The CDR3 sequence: CASRVGEWAEAFF. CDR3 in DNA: TGTGCCAGCAGAGTCGGGGAATGGGCTGAAGCTTTCTTT.

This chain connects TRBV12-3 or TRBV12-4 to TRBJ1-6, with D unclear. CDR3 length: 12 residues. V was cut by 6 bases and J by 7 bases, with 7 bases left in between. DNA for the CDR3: TGTGCCAGCAGCCAGATGAATTCACCCCTCCACTTT. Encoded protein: CASSQMNSPLHF.

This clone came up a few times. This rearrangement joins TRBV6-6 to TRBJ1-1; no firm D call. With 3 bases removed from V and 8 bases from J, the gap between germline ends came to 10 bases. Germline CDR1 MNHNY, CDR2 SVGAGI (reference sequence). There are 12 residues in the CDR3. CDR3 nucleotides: TGTGCCAGCAGTTATCTCAGGATCGAAGCTTTCTTT. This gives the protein CASSYLRIEAFF.

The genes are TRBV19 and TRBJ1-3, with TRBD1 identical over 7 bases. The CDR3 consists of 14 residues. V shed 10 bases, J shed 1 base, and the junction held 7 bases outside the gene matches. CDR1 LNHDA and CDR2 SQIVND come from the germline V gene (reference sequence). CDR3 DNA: TGTGCCACCCGACAGGGCTTATCTGGAAACACCATATATTTT. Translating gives CATRQGLSGNTIYF.